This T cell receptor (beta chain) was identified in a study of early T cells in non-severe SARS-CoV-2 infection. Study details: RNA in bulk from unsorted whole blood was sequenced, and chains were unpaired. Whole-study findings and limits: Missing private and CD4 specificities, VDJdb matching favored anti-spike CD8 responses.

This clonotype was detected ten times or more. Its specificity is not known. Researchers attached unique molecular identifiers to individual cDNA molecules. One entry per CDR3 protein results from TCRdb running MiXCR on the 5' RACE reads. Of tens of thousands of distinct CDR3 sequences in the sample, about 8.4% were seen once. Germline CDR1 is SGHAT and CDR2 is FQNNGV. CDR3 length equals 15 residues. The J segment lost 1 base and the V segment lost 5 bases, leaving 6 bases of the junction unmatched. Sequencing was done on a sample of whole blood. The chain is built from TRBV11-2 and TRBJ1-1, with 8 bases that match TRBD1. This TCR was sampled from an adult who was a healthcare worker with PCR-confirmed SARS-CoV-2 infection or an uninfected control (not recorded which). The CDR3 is CASSVGQGGNTEAFF. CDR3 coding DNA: TGTGCCAGCAGCGTAGGACAGGGCGGGAACACTGAAGCTTTCTTT.